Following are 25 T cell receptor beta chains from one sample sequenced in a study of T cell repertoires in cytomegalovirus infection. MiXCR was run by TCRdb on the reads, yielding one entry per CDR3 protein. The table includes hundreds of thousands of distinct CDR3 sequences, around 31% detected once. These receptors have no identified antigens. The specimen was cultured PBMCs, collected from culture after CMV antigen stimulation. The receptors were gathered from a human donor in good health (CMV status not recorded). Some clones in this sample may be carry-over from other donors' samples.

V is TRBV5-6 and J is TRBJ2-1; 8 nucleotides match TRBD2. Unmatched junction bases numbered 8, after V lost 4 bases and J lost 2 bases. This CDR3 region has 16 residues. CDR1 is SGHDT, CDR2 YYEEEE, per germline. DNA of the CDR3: TGTGCCAGCAGCCCCCTTAGCGGGACCGCCTACAATGAGCAGTTCTTC. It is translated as CASSPLSGTAYNEQFF. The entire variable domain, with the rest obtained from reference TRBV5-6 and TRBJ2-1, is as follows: DAGVTQSPTHLIKTRGQQVTLRCSPKSGHDTVSWYQQALGQGPQFIFQYYEEEERQRGNFPDRFSGHQFPNYSSELNVNALLLGDSALYLCASSPLSGTAYNEQFFGPGTRLTVL.

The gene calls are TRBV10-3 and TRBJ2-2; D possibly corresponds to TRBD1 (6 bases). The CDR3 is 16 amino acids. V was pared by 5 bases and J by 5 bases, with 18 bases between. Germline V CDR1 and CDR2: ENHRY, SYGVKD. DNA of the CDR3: TGTGCCATCAGTCACACAACAGGGAAGGGGACCGGGGAGCTGTTTTTT. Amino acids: CAISHTTGKGTGELFF.

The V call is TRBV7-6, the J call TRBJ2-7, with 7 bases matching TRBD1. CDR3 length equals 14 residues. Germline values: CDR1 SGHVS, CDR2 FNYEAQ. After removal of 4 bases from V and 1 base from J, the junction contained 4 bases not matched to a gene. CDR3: CASSSDRTSYEQYF. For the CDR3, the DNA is TGTGCCAGCAGCTCGGACAGGACATCCTACGAGCAGTACTTC.

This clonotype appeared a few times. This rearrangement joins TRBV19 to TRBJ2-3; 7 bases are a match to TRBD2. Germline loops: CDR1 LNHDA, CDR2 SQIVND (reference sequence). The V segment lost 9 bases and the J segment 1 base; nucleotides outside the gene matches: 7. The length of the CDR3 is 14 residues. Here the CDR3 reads CASLREDGTDTQYF. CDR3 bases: TGTGCCAGCCTCCGGGAGGATGGCACAGATACGCAGTATTTT.

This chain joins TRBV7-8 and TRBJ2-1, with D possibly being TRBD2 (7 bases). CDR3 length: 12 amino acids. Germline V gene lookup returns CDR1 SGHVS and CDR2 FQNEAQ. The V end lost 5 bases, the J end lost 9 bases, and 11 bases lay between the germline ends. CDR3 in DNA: TGTGCCAGCAGCAGAGGGGGGGTTGAGCAGTTCTTC. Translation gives CASSRGGVEQFF.

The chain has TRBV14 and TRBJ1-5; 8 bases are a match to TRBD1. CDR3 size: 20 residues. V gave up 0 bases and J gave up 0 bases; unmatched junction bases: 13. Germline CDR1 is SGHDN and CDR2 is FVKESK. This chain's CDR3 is CASSQEILDRGINSNQPQHF. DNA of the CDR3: TGTGCCAGCAGCCAAGAGATACTAGACAGGGGCATAAATAGCAATCAGCCCCAGCATTTT.

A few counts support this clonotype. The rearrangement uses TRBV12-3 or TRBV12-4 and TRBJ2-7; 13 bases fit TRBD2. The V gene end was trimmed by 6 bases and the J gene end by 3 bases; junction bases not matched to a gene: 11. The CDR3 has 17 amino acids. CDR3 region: CASSFRTSGSQGYEQYF. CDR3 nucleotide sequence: TGTGCCAGCAGCTTCCGGACTAGCGGGAGTCAGGGCTACGAGCAGTACTTC.

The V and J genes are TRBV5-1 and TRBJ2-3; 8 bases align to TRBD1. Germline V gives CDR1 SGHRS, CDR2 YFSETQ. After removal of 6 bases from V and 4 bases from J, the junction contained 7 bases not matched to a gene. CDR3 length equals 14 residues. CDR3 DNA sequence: TGCGCCAGCACCCGGGACAGGCCCCCAGATACGCAGTATTTT. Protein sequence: CASTRDRPPDTQYF.

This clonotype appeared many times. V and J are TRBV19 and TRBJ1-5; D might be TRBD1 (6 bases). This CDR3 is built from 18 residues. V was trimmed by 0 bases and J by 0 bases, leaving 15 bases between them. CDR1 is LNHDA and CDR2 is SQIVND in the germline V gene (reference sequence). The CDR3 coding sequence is TGTGCCAGTAGTATAGAGGGACACCCACGATATAGCAATCAGCCCCAGCATTTT. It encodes CASSIEGHPRYSNQPQHF.

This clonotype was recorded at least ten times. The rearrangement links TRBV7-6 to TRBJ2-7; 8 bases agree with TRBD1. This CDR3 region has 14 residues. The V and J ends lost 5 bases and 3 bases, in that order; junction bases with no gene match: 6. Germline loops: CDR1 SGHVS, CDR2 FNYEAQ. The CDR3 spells CASSARTGFYEQYF. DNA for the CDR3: TGTGCCAGCAGCGCCAGGACAGGGTTCTACGAGCAGTACTTC.

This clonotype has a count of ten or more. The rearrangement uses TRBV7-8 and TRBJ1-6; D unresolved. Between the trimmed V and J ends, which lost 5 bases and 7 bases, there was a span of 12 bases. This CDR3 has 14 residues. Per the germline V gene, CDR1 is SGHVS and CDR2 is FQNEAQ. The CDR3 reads CASSTTRRNSPLHF. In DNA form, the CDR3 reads TGTGCCAGCAGCACTACTCGCAGAAATTCACCCCTCCACTTT.

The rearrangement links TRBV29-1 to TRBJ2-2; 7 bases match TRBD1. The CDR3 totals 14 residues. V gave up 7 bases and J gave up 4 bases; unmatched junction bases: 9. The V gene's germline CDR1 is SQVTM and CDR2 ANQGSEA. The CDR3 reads CSAETGLTTGELFF. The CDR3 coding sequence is TGCAGCGCTGAGACAGGGCTGACCACCGGGGAGCTGTTTTTT.

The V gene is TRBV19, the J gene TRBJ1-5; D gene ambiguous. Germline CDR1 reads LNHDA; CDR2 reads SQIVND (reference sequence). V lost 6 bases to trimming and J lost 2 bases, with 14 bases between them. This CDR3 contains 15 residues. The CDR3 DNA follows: TGTGCCAGTAGCCCCAGGCGGATAGGCAATCAGCCCCAGCATTTT. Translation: CASSPRRIGNQPQHF.

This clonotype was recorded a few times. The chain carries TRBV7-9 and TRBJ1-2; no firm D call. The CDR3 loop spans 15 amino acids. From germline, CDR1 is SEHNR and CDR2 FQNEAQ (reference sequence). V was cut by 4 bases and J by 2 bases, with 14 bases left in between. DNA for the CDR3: TGTGCCAGCAGCTCAGAGGCCGACTGGAACTATGGCTACACCTTC. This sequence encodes CASSSEADWNYGYTF. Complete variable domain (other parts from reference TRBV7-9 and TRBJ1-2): DTGVSQNPRHKITKRGQNVTFRCDPISEHNRLYWYRQTLGQGPEFLTYFQNEAQLEKSRLLSDRFSAERPKGSFSTLEIQRTEQGDSAMYLCASSSEADWNYGYTFGSGTRLTVV.

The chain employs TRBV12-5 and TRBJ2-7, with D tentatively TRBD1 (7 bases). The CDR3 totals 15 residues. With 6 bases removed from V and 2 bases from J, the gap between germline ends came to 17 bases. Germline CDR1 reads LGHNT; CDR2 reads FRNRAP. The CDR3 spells CASGAQGGRAYEQYF. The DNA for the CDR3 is TGTGCTAGTGGCGCGCAGGGGGGCAGAGCCTACGAGCAGTACTTC.

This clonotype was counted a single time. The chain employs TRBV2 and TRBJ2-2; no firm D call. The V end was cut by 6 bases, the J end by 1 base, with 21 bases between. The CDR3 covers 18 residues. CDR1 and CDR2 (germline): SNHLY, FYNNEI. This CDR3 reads CASRGPPGLRLNTGELFF. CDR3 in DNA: TGTGCCAGCAGAGGTCCCCCTGGTTTACGACTGAACACCGGGGAGCTGTTTTTT.

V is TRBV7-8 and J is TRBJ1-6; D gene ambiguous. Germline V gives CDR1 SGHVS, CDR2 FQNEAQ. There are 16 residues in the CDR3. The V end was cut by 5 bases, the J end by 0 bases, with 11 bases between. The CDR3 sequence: CASSGFGSSYNSPLHF. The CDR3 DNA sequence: TGTGCCAGCAGCGGTTTTGGGAGCTCCTATAATTCACCCCTCCACTTT.

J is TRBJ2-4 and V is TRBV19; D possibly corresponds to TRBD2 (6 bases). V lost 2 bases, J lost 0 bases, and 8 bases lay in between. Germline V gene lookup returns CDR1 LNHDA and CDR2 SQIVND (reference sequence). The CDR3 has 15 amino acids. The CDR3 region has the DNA TGTGCCAGTAGTATACCGGGACTAGCCAAAAACATTCAGTACTTC. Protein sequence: CASSIPGLAKNIQYF. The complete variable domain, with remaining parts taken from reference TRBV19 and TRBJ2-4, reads DGGITQSPKYLFRKEGQNVTLSCEQNLNHDAMYWYRQDPGQGLRLIYYSQIVNDFQKGDIAEGYSVSREKKESFPLTVTSAQKNPTAFYLCASSIPGLAKNIQYFGAGTRLSVL.

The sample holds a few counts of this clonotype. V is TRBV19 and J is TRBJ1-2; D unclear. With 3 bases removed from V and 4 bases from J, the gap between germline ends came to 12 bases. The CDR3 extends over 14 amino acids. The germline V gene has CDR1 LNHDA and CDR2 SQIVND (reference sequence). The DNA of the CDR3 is TGTGCCAGTAGTATGGCAGGATCCCCCTATGGCTACACCTTC. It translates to CASSMAGSPYGYTF.

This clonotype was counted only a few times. CDR3 DNA: TGTGCCAGCAGCCGGTTCAGGACTCCCGGGGATACGCAGTATTTT. Translation: CASSRFRTPGDTQYF. The chain combines TRBV7-8 with TRBJ2-3; D is possibly TRBD2 (5 bases). The CDR3 loop spans 15 amino acids. Germline V gives CDR1 SGHVS, CDR2 FQNEAQ. The V and J ends lost 5 bases and 6 bases respectively, with 18 bases between them.

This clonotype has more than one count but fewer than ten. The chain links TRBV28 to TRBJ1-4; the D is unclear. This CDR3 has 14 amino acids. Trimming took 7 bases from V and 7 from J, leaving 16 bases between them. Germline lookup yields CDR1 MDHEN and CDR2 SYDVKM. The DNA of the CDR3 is TGTGCCAGCAACCTTAAAGGGAGGTCTGAAAAACTGTTTTTT. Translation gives CASNLKGRSEKLFF. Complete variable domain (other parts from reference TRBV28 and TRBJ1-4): DVKVTQSSRYLVKRTGEKVFLECVQDMDHENMFWYRQDPGLGLRLIYFSYDVKMKEKGDIPEGYSVSREKKERFSLILESASTNQTSMYLCASNLKGRSEKLFFGSGTQLSVL.

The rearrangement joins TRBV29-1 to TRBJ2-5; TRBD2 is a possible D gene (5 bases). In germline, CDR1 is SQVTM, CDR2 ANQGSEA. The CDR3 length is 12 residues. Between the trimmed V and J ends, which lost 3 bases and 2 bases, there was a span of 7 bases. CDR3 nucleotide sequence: TGCAGCGTTGAGTCGGGACAAGAGACCCAGTACTTC. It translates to CSVESGQETQYF.

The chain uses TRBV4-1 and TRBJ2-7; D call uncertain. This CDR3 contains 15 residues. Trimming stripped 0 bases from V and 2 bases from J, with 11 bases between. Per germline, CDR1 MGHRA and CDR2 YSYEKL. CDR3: CASSQDNHRTYEQYF. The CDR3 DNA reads TGCGCCAGCAGCCAAGATAACCACAGAACCTACGAGCAGTACTTC.

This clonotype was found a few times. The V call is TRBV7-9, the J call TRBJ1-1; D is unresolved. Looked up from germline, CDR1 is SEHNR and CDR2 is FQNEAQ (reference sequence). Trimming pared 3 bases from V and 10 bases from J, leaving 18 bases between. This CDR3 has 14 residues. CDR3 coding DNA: TGTGCCAGCAGCTTGGGAAAGGAAGGATCGTCAGCTTTCTTT. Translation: CASSLGKEGSSAFF.

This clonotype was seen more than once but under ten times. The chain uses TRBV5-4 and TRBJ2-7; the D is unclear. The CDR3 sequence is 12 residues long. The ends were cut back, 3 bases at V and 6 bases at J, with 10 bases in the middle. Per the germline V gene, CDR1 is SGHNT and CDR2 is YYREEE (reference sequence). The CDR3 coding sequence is TGTGCCAGCAGCTGGGCGAATCTCGAGCAGTACTTC. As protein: CASSWANLEQYF. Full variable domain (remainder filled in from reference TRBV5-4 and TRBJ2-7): ETGVTQSPTHLIKTRGQQVTLRCSSQSGHNTVSWYQQALGQGPQFIFQYYREEENGRGNFPPRFSGLQFPNYSSELNVNALELDDSALYLCASSWANLEQYFGPGTRLTVT.